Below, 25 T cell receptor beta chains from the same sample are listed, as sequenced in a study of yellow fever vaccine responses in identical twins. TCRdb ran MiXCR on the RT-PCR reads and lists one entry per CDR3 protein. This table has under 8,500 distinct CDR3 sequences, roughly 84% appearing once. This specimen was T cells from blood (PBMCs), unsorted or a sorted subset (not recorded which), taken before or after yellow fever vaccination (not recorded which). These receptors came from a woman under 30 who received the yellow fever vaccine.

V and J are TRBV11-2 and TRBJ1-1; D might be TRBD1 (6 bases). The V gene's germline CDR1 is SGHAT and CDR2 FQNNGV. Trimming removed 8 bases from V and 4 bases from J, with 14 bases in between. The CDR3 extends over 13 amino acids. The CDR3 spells CASGGALGTEAFF. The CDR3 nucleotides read TGTGCCAGCGGGGGGGCCTTGGGCACTGAAGCTTTCTTT.

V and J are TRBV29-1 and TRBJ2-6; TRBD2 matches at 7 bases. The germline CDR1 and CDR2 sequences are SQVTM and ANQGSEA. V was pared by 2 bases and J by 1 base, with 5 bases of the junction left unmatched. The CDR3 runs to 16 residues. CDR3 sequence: CSVEWEGKSGANVLTF. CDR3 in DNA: TGCAGCGTTGAATGGGAGGGAAAATCTGGGGCCAACGTCCTGACTTTC.

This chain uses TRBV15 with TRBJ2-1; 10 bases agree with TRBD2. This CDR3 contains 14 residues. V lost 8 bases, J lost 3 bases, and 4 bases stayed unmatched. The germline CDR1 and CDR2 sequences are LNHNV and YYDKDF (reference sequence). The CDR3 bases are TGTGCCACCGGTAGCGGGGGGAACTACAATGAGCAGTTCTTC. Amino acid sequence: CATGSGGNYNEQFF. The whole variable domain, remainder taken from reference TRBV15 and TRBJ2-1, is DAMVIQNPRYQVTQFGKPVTLSCSQTLNHNVMYWYQQKSSQAPKLLFHYYDKDFNNEADTPDNFQSRRPNTSFCFLDIRSPGLGDTAMYLCATGSGGNYNEQFFGPGTRLTVL.

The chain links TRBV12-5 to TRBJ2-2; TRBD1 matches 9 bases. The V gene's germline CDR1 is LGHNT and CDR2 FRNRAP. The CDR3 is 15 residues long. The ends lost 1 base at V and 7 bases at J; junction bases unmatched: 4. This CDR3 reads CASGLGQGVHGELFF. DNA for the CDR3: TGTGCTAGTGGTTTGGGACAGGGGGTTCACGGGGAGCTGTTTTTT. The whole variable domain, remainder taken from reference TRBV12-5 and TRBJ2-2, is DARVTQTPRHKVTEMGQEVTMRCQPILGHNTVFWYRQTMMQGLELLAYFRNRAPLDDSGMPKDRFSAEMPDATLATLKIQPSEPRDSAVYFCASGLGQGVHGELFFGEGSRLTVL.

Written as DNA, the CDR3 is TGTGCCAGCAGCTTAAGTAGCGGCTCCTACAATGAGCGTTTCTTC. Amino acids: CASSLSSGSYNERFF. The chain uses TRBV11-3 and TRBJ2-1; TRBD2 might be the D (6 bases). CDR1 is SGHNT, CDR2 YENEEA, per germline. V lost 2 bases, J lost 16 bases, and 24 bases lay in between. CDR3 length: 15 residues.

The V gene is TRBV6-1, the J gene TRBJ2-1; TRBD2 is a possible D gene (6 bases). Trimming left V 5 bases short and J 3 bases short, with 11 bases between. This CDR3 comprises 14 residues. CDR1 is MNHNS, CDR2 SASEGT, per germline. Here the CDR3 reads CASSPGLFYNEQFF. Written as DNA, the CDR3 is TGTGCCAGCAGTCCGGGACTCTTCTACAATGAGCAGTTCTTC.

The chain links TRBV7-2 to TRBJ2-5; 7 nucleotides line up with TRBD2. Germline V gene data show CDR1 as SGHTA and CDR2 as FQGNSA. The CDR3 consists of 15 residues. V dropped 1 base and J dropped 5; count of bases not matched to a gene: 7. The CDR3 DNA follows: TGTGCCAGCAGCTTAGGGCCAGGGAGGGAGGAGACCCAGTACTTC. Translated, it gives CASSLGPGREETQYF.

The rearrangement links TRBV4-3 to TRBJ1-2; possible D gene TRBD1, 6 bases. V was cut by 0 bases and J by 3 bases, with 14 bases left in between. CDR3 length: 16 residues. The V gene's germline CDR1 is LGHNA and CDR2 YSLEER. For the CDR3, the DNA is TGCGCCAGCAGCCAAGATTGGGGGCAGCCTTACTATGGCTACACCTTC. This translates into CASSQDWGQPYYGYTF.

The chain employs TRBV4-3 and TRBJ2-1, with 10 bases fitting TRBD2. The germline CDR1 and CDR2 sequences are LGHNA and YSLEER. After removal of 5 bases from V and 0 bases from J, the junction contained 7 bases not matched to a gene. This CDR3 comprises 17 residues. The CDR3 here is CASSYSIAGGSYNEQFF. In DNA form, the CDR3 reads TGCGCCAGCAGCTATTCAATAGCGGGAGGCTCCTACAATGAGCAGTTCTTC.

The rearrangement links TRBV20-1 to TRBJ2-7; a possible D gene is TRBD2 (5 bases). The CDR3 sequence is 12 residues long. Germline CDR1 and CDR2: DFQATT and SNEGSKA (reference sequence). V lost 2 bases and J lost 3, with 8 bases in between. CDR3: CSARFGVYEQYF. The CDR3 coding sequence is TGCAGTGCTAGATTCGGGGTCTACGAGCAGTACTTC.

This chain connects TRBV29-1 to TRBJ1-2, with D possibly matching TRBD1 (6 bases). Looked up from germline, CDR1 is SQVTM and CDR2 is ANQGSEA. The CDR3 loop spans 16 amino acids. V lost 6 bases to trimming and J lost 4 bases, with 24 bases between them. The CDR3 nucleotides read TGCAGCGTACCTTACAACAGGGAGGGCGTTCGCTATGGCTACACCTTC. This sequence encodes CSVPYNREGVRYGYTF.

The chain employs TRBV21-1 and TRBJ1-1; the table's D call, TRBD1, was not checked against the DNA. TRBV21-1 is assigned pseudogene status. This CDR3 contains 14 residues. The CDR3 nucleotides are TGTGCCAGCAGCAAAGCGAGGAAGGGGGCTGAAGCTTTCTTT. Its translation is CASSKARKGAEAFF.

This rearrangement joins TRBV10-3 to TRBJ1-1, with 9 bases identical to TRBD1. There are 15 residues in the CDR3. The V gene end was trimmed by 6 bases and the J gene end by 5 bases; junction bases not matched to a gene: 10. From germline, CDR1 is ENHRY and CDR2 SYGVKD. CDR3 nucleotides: TGTGCCATCAGATCAACCGTGACAGGGGGGACTGAAGCTTTCTTT. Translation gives CAIRSTVTGGTEAFF.

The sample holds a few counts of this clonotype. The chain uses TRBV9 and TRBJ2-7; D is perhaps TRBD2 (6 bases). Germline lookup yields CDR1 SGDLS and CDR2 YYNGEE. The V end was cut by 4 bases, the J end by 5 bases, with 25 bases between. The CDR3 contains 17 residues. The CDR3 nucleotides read TGTGCCAGCAGCCCTACAACTTTAGGAGGGAGTGGGAACGAGCAGTACTTC. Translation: CASSPTTLGGSGNEQYF.

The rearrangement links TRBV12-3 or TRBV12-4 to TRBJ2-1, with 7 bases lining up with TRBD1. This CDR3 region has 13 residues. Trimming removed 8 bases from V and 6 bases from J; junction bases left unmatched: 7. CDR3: CASRQGGFNEQFF. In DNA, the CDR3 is TGTGCCAGCCGACAGGGCGGGTTCAATGAGCAGTTCTTC.

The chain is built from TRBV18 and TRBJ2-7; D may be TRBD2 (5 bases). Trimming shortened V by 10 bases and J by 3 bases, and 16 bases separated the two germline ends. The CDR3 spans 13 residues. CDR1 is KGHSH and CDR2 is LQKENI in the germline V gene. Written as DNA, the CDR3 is TGTGCCACTGGTGAGGGATCAATCTACGAGCAGTACTTC. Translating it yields CATGEGSIYEQYF.

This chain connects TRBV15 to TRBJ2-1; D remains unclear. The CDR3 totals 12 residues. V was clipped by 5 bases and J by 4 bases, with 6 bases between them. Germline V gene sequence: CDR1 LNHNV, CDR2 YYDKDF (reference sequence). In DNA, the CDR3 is TGTGCCACCAGCCTCATATACAATGAGCAGTTCTTC. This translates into CATSLIYNEQFF.

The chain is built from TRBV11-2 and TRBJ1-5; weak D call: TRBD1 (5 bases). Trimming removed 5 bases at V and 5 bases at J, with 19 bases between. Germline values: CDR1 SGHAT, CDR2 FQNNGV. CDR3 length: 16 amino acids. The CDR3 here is CASSPMNRGRDQPQHF. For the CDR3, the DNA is TGTGCCAGCAGCCCAATGAACCGAGGCAGGGATCAGCCCCAGCATTTT. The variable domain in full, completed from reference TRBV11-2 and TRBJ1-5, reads EAGVAQSPRYKIIEKRQSVAFWCNPISGHATLYWYQQILGQGPKLLIQFQNNGVVDDSQLPKDRFSAERLKGVDSTLKIQPAKLEDSAVYLCASSPMNRGRDQPQHFGDGTRLSIL.

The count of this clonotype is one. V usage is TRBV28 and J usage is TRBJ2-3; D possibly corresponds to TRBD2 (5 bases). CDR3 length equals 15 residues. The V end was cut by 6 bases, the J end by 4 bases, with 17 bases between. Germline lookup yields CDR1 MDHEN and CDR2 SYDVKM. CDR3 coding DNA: TGTGCCAGCAGACTCACAGAGGGCGCTGCAGATACGCAGTATTTT. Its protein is CASRLTEGAADTQYF.

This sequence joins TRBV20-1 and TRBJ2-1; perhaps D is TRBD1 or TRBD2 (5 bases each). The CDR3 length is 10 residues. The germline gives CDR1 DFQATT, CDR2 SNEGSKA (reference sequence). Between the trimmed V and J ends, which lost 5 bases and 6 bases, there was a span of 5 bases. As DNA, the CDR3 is TGCAGTGCTGGGACCAATGAGCAGTTCTTC. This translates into CSAGTNEQFF.

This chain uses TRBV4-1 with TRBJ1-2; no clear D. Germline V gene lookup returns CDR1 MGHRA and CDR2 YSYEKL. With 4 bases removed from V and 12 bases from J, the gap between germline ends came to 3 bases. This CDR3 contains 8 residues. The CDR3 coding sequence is TGCGCCAGCAGCCCCAACACCTTC. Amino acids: CASSPNTF.

For the CDR3, the DNA is TGTGCCATCAGTGAGTCGACGGGACAGCTAGTTTACGAGCAGTACTTC. Protein product: CAISESTGQLVYEQYF. This chain connects TRBV10-3 to TRBJ2-7, with 7 bases lining up with TRBD1. Per the germline V gene, CDR1 is ENHRY and CDR2 is SYGVKD. The CDR3 spans 16 residues. V shed 0 bases and J 4 bases; nucleotides not matched to a gene: 9.

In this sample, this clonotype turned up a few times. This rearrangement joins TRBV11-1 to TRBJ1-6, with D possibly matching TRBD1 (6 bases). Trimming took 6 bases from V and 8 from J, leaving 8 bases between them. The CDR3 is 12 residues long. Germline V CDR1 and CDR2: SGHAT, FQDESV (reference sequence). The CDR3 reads CASSAGDSPLHF. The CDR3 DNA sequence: TGTGCCAGCAGTGCAGGGGATTCACCCCTCCACTTT.

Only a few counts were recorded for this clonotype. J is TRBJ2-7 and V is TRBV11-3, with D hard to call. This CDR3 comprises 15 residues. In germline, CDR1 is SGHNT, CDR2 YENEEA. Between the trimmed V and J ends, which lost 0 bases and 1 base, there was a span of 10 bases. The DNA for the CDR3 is TGTGCCAGCAGCTTAGATTTCGCCTTATCCTACGAGCAGTACTTC. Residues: CASSLDFALSYEQYF.

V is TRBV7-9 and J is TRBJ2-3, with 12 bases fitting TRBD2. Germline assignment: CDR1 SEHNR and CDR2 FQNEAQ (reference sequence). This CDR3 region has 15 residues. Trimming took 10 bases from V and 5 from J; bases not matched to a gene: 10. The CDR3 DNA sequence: TGTGCCATCCCGGAGACTAGCGGGAGAGGAGATACGCAGTATTTT. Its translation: CAIPETSGRGDTQYF.